Detailed here is one T cell receptor (beta chain). The antigen remains unidentified. Samples came from axillary lymph nodes draining the breast cancer. This specimen comes from a study of breast tumors, draining lymph nodes, adjacent tissues. The germline V gene has CDR1 MNHEY and CDR2 SVGAGI. Trimming removed 11 bases from V and 5 bases from J; junction bases left unmatched: 9. The CDR3 spans 13 residues. Findings of the study overall: Tumor TCR diversity was below lymph nodes but above nontumor tissue. Most tumor T cells seemingly derive from lymph node, then expand in tumor.

TCRdb independently ran MiXCR on the multiplex PCR reads; one entry per CDR3 protein. Of about 180,000 distinct CDR3 sequences listed, approximately 30% are singletons. The sequenced sample consisted of axillary lymph node tissue. This receptor was identified in a female donor with breast cancer. Some clones in this sample may be carry-over from other donors' samples. The rearrangement joins TRBV6-5 to TRBJ2-5; TRBD2 matches 9 bases. In DNA form, the CDR3 reads TGTGCCGCCATGGCGGGAGGGACCGAGACCCAGTACTTC. This encodes CAAMAGGTETQYF.